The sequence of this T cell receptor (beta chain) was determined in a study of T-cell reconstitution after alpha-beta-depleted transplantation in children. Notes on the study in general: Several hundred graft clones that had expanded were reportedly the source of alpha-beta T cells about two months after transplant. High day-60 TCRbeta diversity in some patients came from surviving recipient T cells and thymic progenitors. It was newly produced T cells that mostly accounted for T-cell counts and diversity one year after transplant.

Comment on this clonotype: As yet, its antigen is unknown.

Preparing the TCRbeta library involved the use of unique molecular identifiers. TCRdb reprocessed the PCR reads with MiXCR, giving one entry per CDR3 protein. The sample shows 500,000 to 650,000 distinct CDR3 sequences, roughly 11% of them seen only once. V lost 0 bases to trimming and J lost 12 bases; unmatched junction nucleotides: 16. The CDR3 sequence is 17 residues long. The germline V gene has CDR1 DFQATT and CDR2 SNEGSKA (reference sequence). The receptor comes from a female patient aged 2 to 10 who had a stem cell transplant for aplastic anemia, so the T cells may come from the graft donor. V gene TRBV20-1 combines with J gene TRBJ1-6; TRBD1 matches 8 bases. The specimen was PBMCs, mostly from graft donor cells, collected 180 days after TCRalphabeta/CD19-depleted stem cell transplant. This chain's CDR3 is CSARDRGGVTGVGPLHF. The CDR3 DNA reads TGCAGTGCTAGAGATAGGGGAGGCGTGACAGGGGTTGGACCCCTCCACTTT.